This TCR beta chain stems from a study of blood T cell repertoires in COVID-19. Background on the study: There were acute and convalescent COVID-19 samples, and they came from the United States, Italy and Spain.

Seattle participants joined during active infection and were tracked over time. TCRdb's copy holds only in-frame clones and misses some; the assay was immunoSEQ multiplex PCR. The sample holds some 170,000 clones, approximately 83% seen once. V lost 3 bases to trimming and J lost 6 bases; unmatched junction nucleotides: 5. Looked up from germline, CDR1 is SGDLS and CDR2 is YYNGEE. This CDR3 spans 13 amino acids. Material for sequencing was peripheral blood. The TCR originated in a woman aged 40 to 50 with COVID-19, enrolled during active disease. V usage is TRBV9 and J usage is TRBJ1-2, with 7 bases matching TRBD1. CDR3 in amino acids: CASSGDRVHGYTF. DNA for the CDR3: TGTGCCAGCAGCGGTGACAGGGTTCATGGCTACACCTTC.